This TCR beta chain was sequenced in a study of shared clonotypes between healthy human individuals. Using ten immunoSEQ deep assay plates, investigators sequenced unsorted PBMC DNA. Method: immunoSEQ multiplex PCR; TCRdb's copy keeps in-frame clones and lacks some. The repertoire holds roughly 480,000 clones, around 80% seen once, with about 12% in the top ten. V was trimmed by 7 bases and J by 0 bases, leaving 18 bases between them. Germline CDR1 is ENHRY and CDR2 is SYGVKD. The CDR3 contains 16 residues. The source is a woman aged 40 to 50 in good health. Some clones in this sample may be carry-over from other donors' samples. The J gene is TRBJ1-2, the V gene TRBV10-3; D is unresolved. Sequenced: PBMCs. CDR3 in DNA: TGTGCCATCACCGCCGGGGTAGTCGCTCCTAACTATGGCTACACCTTC. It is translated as CAITAGVVAPNYGYTF.